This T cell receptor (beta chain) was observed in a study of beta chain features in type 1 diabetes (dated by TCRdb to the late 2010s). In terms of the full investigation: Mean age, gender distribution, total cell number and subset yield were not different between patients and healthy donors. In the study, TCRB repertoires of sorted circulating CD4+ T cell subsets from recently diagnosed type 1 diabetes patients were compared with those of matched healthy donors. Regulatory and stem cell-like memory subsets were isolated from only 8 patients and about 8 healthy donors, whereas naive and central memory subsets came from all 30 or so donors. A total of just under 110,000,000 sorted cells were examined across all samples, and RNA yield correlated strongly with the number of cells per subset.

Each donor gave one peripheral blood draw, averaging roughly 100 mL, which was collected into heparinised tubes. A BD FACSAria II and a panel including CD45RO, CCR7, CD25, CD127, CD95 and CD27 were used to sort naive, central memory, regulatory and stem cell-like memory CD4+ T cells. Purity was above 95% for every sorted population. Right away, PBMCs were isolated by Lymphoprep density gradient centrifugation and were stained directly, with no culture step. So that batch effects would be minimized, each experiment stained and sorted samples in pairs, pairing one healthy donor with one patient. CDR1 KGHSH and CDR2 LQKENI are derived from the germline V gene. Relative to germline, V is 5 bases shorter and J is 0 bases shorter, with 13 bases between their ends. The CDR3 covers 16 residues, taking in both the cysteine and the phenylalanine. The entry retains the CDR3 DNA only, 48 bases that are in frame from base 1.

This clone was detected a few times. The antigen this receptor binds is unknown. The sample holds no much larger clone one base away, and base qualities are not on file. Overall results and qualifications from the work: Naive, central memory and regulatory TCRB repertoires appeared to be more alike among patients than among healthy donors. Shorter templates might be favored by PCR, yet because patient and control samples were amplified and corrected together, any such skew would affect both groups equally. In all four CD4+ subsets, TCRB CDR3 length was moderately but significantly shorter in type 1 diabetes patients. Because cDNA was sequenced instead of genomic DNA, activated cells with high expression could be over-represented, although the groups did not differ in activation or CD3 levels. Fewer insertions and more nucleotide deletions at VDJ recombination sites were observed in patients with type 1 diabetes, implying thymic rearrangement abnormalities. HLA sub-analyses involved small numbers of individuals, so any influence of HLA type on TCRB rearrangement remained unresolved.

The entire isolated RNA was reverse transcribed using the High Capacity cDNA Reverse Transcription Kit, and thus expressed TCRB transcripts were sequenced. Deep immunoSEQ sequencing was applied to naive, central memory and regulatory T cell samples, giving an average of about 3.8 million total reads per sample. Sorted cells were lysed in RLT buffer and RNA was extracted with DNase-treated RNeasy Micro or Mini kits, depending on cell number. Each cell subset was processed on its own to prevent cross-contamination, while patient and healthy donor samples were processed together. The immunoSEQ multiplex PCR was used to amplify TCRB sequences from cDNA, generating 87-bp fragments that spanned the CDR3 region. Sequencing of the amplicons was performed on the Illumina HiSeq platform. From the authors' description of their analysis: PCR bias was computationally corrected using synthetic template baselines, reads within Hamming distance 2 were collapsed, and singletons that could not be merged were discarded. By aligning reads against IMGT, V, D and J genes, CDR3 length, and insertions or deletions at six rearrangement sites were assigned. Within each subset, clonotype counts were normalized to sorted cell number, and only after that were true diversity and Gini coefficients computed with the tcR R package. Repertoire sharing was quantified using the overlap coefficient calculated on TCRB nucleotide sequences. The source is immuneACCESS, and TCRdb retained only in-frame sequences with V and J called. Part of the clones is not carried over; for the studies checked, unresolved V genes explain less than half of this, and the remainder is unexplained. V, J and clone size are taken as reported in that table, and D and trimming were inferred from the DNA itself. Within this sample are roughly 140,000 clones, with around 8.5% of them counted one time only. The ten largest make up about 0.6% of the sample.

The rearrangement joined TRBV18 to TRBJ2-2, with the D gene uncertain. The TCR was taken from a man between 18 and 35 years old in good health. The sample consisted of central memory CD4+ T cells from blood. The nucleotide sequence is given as TGTGCCAGCTCAGAGCAGGAAATCGCGAACACCGGGGAGCTGTTTTTT. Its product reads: CASSEQEIANTGELFF.